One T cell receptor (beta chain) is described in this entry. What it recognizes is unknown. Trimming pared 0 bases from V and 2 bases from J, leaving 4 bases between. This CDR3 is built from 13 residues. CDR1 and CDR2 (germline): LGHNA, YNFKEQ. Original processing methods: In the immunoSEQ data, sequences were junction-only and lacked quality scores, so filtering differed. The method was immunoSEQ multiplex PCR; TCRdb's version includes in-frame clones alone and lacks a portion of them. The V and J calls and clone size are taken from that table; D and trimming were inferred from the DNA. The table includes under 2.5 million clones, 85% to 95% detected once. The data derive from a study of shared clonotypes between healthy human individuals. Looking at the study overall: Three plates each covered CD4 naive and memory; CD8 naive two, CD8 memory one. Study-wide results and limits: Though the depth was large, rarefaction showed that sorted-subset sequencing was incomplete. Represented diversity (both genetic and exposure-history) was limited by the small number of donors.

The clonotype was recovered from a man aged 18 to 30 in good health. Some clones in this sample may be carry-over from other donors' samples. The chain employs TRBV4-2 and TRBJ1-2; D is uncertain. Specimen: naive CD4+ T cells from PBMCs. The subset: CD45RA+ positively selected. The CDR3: CASSQEPNYGYTF. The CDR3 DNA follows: TGTGCCAGCAGCCAAGAACCCAACTATGGCTACACCTTC.